The T cell receptor (beta chain) described here comes from a study of spatial heterogeneity in lung cancer. General study points: It was found that expanded intratumoral alpha and beta TCR counts tracked tumor mutation counts.

By share of the sample, this clonotype is large. Antigen unknown. Time point noted: sample taken at primary tumor resection. The CDR3 has 15 residues. Germline loops: CDR1 MNHEY, CDR2 SVGAGI. The V gene lost 10 bases and the J gene lost 0 bases, with 16 bases spanning the gap. A single record per CDR3 protein comes from TCRdb applying MiXCR to the 5' RACE reads. The sample holds approximately 560 distinct CDR3 sequences, 10% seen once. This TCR was sampled from a female donor with early-stage non-small cell lung cancer. The sample in question was lung tumor tissue, obtained at surgery. The chain combines TRBV6-5 with TRBJ1-5, with D possibly being TRBD1 (5 bases). For the CDR3, the DNA is TGTGCCACGCTGGAAAAGGGGAATAGCAATCAGCCCCAGCATTTT. Translated: CATLEKGNSNQPQHF.